The rows below give T cell receptor beta chains drawn from one sample of a study of T-cell memory formation after mild COVID-19. One entry per CDR3 protein results from TCRdb running MiXCR on the 5' RACE reads. The sample includes some 350,000 distinct CDR3 sequences, 13% of them seen just once. What was sequenced was PBMCs or a T cell subset sorted from them (not recorded which). Receptors were obtained from a man aged 18 to 35 who had mild COVID-19 (a few samples of this study predate the infection). Cell type and time point are not known. CDR3s include the opening cysteine and the closing phenylalanine or tryptophan. A D gene is named only where the DNA matches it firmly. The listing skips clone size in some rows; elsewhere it reads once, few, many or a size class.

v_gene	j_gene	abundance	len	d_gene	CDR3aa	CDR3nt
TRBV4-3	TRBJ2-5	NA	15	NA	CASSPSWDNEETQYF	TGCGCCAGCAGCCCTTCCTGGGACAACGAAGAGACCCAGTACTTC
TRBV4-3	TRBJ2-5	many	14	NA	CASSQRQLQETQYF	TGCGCCAGCAGCCAACGACAGCTCCAAGAGACCCAGTACTTC
TRBV7-7	TRBJ2-5	many	15	TRBD2	CASSLQRGYQETQYF	TGTGCCAGCAGCTTGCAGCGGGGGTACCAAGAGACCCAGTACTTC
TRBV13	TRBJ1-6	few	14	NA	CASSFQGSGAPLHF	TGTGCCAGCAGCTTTCAGGGTAGTGGGGCACCCCTCCACTTT
TRBV12-3/TRBV12-4	TRBJ2-7	NA	13	TRBD2	CASGGGFGYEQYF	TGTGCCAGCGGCGGGGGTTTTGGCTACGAGCAGTACTTC
TRBV3-1	TRBJ2-7	few	15	NA	CASSQGAQGAYEQYF	TGTGCCAGCAGCCAAGGGGCTCAGGGCGCCTACGAGCAGTACTTC
TRBV7-9	TRBJ2-7	NA	14	NA	CASSLGRGVGEQYF	TGTGCCAGCAGCTTAGGTAGGGGAGTGGGCGAGCAGTACTTC
TRBV7-9	TRBJ2-1	NA	14	NA	CAIPPTSSKNEQFF	TGTGCCATCCCACCGACTAGTTCCAAGAATGAGCAGTTCTTC
TRBV4-2	TRBJ2-3	NA	14	NA	CASSQTTTEDTQYF	TGTGCCAGCAGCCAGACCACTACCGAGGATACGCAGTATTTT
TRBV20-1	TRBJ2-7	few	14	TRBD2	CSLDGGSSSYEQYF	TGCAGTCTCGACGGGGGGTCGAGCTCCTACGAGCAGTACTTC
TRBV4-1	TRBJ2-5	NA	16	NA	CASSQGIQGSLETQYF	TGCGCCAGCAGCCAAGGGATTCAGGGGTCCCTAGAGACCCAGTACTTC
TRBV4-3	TRBJ2-7	few	18	NA	CASSQGLRTGQGGYEQYF	TGCGCCAGCAGCCAAGGATTAAGGACGGGGCAGGGGGGCTACGAGCAGTACTTC
TRBV5-1	TRBJ1-4	few	14	NA	CASSSGGRLEKLFF	TGCGCCAGCAGCTCGGGGGGCCGCCTTGAAAAACTGTTTTTT
TRBV7-6	TRBJ1-5	few	13	NA	CASSRIVNQPQHF	TGTGCCAGCAGCCGAATAGTAAATCAGCCCCAGCATTTT
TRBV5-1	TRBJ2-1	many	15	TRBD2	CASSLKRGTYNEQFF	TGCGCCAGCAGCTTGAAGCGGGGGACCTACAATGAGCAGTTCTTC